These 31 T cell receptor beta chains share one sample of origin, sequenced in a study of T-cell reconstitution after alpha-beta-depleted transplantation in children. Preparation of the TCRbeta library involved a method that used unique molecular identifiers. TCRdb re-called the PCR reads with MiXCR, one entry per CDR3 protein. There are about 6,100 distinct CDR3 sequences in the sample; roughly 16% occur only once, and approximately 15% lies in the top ten. Material: PBMCs, obtained before TCRalphabeta/CD19-depleted stem cell transplant. Every receptor here comes from a boy younger than 10 with acute lymphoblastic leukemia, due to receive a stem cell transplant.

CDR3 protein: CASSSNEKLFF. The DNA of the CDR3 is TGTGCCAGCAGTTCCAATGAAAAACTGTTTTTT. This chain connects TRBV12-3 or TRBV12-4 to TRBJ1-4; D not resolved. V dropped 4 bases and J dropped 5 bases, with 2 bases sitting between them. This CDR3 has 11 amino acids.

This clonotype was seen at least ten times. The genes are TRBV20-1 and TRBJ2-5; D is perhaps TRBD1 (7 bases). CDR3 length: 14 amino acids. Germline V gene data show CDR1 as DFQATT and CDR2 as SNEGSKA (reference sequence). With 2 bases removed from V and 5 bases from J, the gap between germline ends came to 15 bases. The CDR3 DNA reads as TGCAGTGCTAGATTCCAGGGGGGTTTGGAGACCCAGTACTTC. Translated: CSARFQGGLETQYF.

For this clonotype: An end of the junction does not agree with germline; a read error may underlie this. The rearrangement links TRBV10-3 to TRBJ2-3; no clear D gene. The CDR3 extends over 16 amino acids. Germline V gene data show CDR1 as ENHRY and CDR2 as SYGVKD. CDR3 amino acids: CAFSLLSPRGTDTQYF. The CDR3 DNA follows: TGTGCCTTCAGTTTATTGTCTCCCCGGGGCACAGATACGCAGTATTTT.

This clonotype is judged medium-sized (0.01 to 0.1%). J is TRBJ1-4 and V is TRBV5-1; D not certain. Germline CDR1 SGHRS, CDR2 YFSETQ. Trimming removed 5 bases at V and 4 bases at J, with 15 bases between. The CDR3 is 15 amino acids. The CDR3 reads CASRTSVSLNEKLFF. CDR3 DNA sequence: TGCGCCAGCAGAACCAGCGTCAGCCTTAATGAAAAACTGTTTTTT.

This clonotype counts as medium-sized (0.01 to 0.1%). The chain uses TRBV6-1 and TRBJ1-2; 8 nucleotides match TRBD1. The CDR3 consists of 14 residues. J lost 8 bases, V lost 10 bases, and 15 bases had no gene match. The germline V gene encodes CDR1 MNHNS and CDR2 SASEGT. CDR3 residues: CATTVVQGAGGYTF. CDR3 nucleotides: TGTGCCACGACGGTGGTGCAGGGGGCAGGGGGCTACACCTTC.

This clonotype was detected many times. This chain links TRBV7-3 with TRBJ1-1; tentatively, D is TRBD1 (5 bases). Trimming left V 0 bases short and J 3 bases short, with 17 bases between. CDR1 and CDR2 from the germline V gene are SGHTA and FQGTGA. CDR3 length equals 17 residues. The DNA of the CDR3 is TGTGCCAGCAGCTTAACGAGGGCGGGGCCCAGGGACACTGAAGCTTTCTTT. This encodes CASSLTRAGPRDTEAFF. Based on the CDR3 plus reference TRBV7-3 and TRBJ1-1, the full variable domain is GAGVSQTPSNKVTEKGKYVELRCDPISGHTALYWYRQSLGQGPEFLIYFQGTGAADDSGLPNDRFFAVRPEGSVSTLKIQRTERGDSAVYLCASSLTRAGPRDTEAFFGQGTRLTVV.

This clonotype was seen ten or more times. The chain employs TRBV7-2 and TRBJ2-3; no clear D gene. Per the germline V gene, CDR1 is SGHTA and CDR2 is FQGNSA. This CDR3 spans 12 amino acids. The V end was cut by 6 bases, the J end by 0 bases, with 4 bases between. DNA for the CDR3: TGTGCCAGCAGGATAAGCACAGATACGCAGTATTTT. It encodes CASRISTDTQYF.

Points on this clonotype: This may come from a read error, since a much larger clone is one base off. The rearrangement joins TRBV7-9 to TRBJ2-4, with D possibly called TRBD1 or TRBD2 (5 bases each). CDR1 and CDR2 (germline): SEHNR, FQNEAQ (reference sequence). The CDR3 runs to 16 residues. The CDR3 here is CASSSPGTVAKNSQYF. In nucleotides, the CDR3 is TGTGCCAGCAGCTCACCCGGGACGGTAGCCAAAAACAGTCAGTACTTC.

Judged by abundance, this clonotype is medium-sized. The chain uses TRBV21-1 and TRBJ2-7. TRBV21-1 represents a pseudogene. This CDR3 spans 14 amino acids. The CDR3 loop reads CASSKDGSSYEQYF. In DNA form, the CDR3 reads TGTGCCAGCAGCAAAGACGGGAGCTCCTACGAGCAGTACTTC.

By its share, this clonotype is medium-sized. The rearrangement joins TRBV29-1 to TRBJ2-3; no clear D. Germline-derived CDR1 and CDR2 are SQVTM and ANQGSEA. V lost 4 bases, J lost 2 bases, and 1 base lay in between. The CDR3 totals 10 residues. The CDR3 loop is CSVVTDTQYF. The CDR3 DNA follows: TGCAGCGTTGTCACAGATACGCAGTATTTT.

Ten or more counts support this clonotype. V and J are TRBV18 and TRBJ2-6; D might be TRBD1 (5 bases). The CDR3 spans 15 residues. The V gene's germline CDR1 is KGHSH and CDR2 LQKENI. V dropped 3 bases and J dropped 0 bases, with 6 bases sitting between them. CDR3 sequence reads: CASSPQGSGANVLTF. The DNA for the CDR3 is TGTGCCAGCTCACCCCAGGGCTCTGGGGCCAACGTCCTGACTTTC.

This clonotype has a count of ten or more. J is TRBJ2-3 and V is TRBV4-3, with D maybe TRBD2 (5 bases). This CDR3 is built from 14 residues. Germline CDR1 and CDR2: LGHNA and YSLEER. Trimming removed 4 bases at V and 8 bases at J, with 16 bases between. CDR3 coding DNA: TGCGCCAGCAGCCCAGTGGAGGTTAGATCTACGCAGTATTTT. It is translated as CASSPVEVRSTQYF.

This clonotype is medium-sized within its sample. The chain is built from TRBV28 and TRBJ2-7; D call uncertain. Germline loops: CDR1 MDHEN, CDR2 SYDVKM. Trimming took 5 bases from V and 3 from J, leaving 14 bases between them. This CDR3 is 14 amino acids long. CDR3: CASSLDTFRYEQYF. DNA of the CDR3: TGTGCCAGCAGTCTTGACACATTCCGCTACGAGCAGTACTTC.

This chain uses TRBV12-3 or TRBV12-4 with TRBJ1-2, with D possibly being TRBD1 (6 bases). The CDR3 length is 15 residues. V dropped 1 base and J dropped 1 base, with 10 bases sitting between them. CDR3 residues: CASSLEGGSNYGYTF. In nucleotides, the CDR3 is TGTGCCAGCAGTTTAGAAGGGGGTAGTAACTATGGCTACACCTTC.

This clonotype is judged medium-sized (0.01 to 0.1%). This CDR3 is CATDRDSNTEAFF. CDR3 bases: TGTGCCACGGACAGGGATTCGAACACTGAAGCTTTCTTT. The chain carries TRBV10-3 and TRBJ1-1; 8 positions agree with TRBD1. V was pared by 10 bases and J by 1 base, with 5 bases of the junction left unmatched. The CDR3 totals 13 residues. Germline V gives CDR1 ENHRY, CDR2 SYGVKD.

In its sample, this clonotype ranks as medium-sized (0.01 to 0.1%). The germline gene is not matched at one end of the junction; a read error may be the cause. This chain connects TRBV12-3 or TRBV12-4 to TRBJ2-7; D unclear. The CDR3 has 13 amino acids. CDR3 amino acids: CASSLVGTYEQYF. The CDR3 DNA sequence: TGTGCCAGCAGCTTAGTGGGGACCTACGAGCAGTACTTC.

This clonotype was counted ten times or more. CDR3 sequence reads: CASSTLTIRDGYTF. The CDR3 nucleotides read TGTGCCAGCAGCACTCTGACAATTCGGGATGGCTACACCTTC. The rearrangement links TRBV7-9 to TRBJ1-2, with D unclear. Trimming removed 5 bases from V and 6 bases from J, with 16 bases in between. The germline V gene encodes CDR1 SEHNR and CDR2 FQNEAQ (reference sequence). This CDR3 is built from 14 residues.

This clonotype is classed as medium-sized. The chain combines TRBV7-2 with TRBJ2-3, with TRBD1 matching 7 bases. This CDR3 is 19 amino acids long. Germline V lookup: CDR1 SGHTA, CDR2 FQGNSA. With V trimmed by 3 bases and J by 1 base, 16 bases remained unmatched. CDR3 loop: CASSFTSTTIGGRTDTQYF. The CDR3 DNA sequence: TGTGCCAGCAGCTTCACGTCTACCACCATAGGGGGCCGCACAGATACGCAGTATTTT.

In this sample, this clonotype is medium-sized. The chain combines TRBV6-5 with TRBJ2-5; 11 nucleotides match TRBD1. Germline CDR1 is MNHEY and CDR2 is SVGAGI. This CDR3 is 15 amino acids long. V was clipped by 2 bases and J by 4 bases; unmatched bases: 3. In nucleotides, the CDR3 is TGTGCCAGCAGTTACGGACAGGGGGCACGAGAGACCCAGTACTTC. It codes for CASSYGQGARETQYF.

The rearrangement uses TRBV29-1 and TRBJ2-7, with D hard to call. Germline CDR1 is SQVTM and CDR2 is ANQGSEA. CDR3 length: 11 residues. V lost 5 bases and J 2 bases, leaving 7 bases between the germline ends. Written as DNA, the CDR3 is TGCAGCGTTTCTATCACCTACGAGCAGTACTTC. Residues: CSVSITYEQYF.

The V gene is TRBV7-2, the J gene TRBJ1-5; D is unclear. Trimming took 7 bases from V and 12 from J, leaving 7 bases between them. Germline values: CDR1 SGHTA, CDR2 FQGNSA. CDR3 size: 9 residues. The CDR3 loop reads CASKVNQHF. The CDR3 DNA follows: TGTGCCAGCAAGGTCAACCAGCATTTT.

In its sample, this clonotype ranks as medium-sized. The chain is built from TRBV5-1 and TRBJ2-1; perhaps D is TRBD1 or TRBD2 (5 bases each). The V and J ends lost 6 bases and 0 bases respectively, with 13 bases between them. Germline loops: CDR1 SGHRS, CDR2 YFSETQ. CDR3 length: 15 residues. Here the CDR3 DNA reads TGCGCCAGCACCCGACAGCGGAGCTCCTACAATGAGCAGTTCTTC. Encoded protein: CASTRQRSSYNEQFF.

By sample fraction, this clonotype is medium-sized. The chain is built from TRBV7-9 and TRBJ1-2, with D unclear. Germline CDR1 is SEHNR and CDR2 is FQNEAQ (reference sequence). The CDR3 sequence is 12 residues long. Trimming cost V 3 bases and J 3 bases, with 5 bases left between them. The CDR3 DNA follows: TGTGCCAGCAGCTTCGGGGACTATGGCTACACCTTC. Translating gives CASSFGDYGYTF.

This clonotype has ten or more counts. The J gene is TRBJ2-4, the V gene TRBV5-3; 8 positions match TRBD2. TRBV5-3 qualifies as an ORF whose function is uncertain. CDR3 size: 14 residues. V lost 7 bases and J lost 8; bases outside the gene matches: 11. The CDR3 sequence: CARLAPGLGHIQYF. CDR3 DNA: TGTGCCAGATTAGCTCCGGGACTAGGTCACATTCAGTACTTC.

This clonotype is medium-sized within its sample. This chain links TRBV12-3 or TRBV12-4 with TRBJ1-3; D is unresolved. The CDR3 runs to 15 residues. Trimming pared 7 bases from V and 0 bases from J, leaving 13 bases between. The CDR3 DNA reads TGTGCCAGCACCCCTGACGGCGGCTCTGGAAACACCATATATTTT. Its protein product is CASTPDGGSGNTIYF.

This clonotype qualifies as medium-sized. This sequence joins TRBV20-1 and TRBJ2-3; TRBD2 matches 9 bases. CDR1 and CDR2 from the germline V gene are DFQATT and SNEGSKA (reference sequence). J gave up 3 bases and V 8 bases, and 6 bases lay outside the gene matches. This CDR3 has 13 amino acids. CDR3 in amino acids: CSPRAGGTDTQYF. The CDR3, as DNA: TGCAGTCCCCGGGCGGGGGGGACAGATACGCAGTATTTT.

This clonotype was picked up many times. The junction departs from the called germline gene at one end, perhaps through a read error. The chain recombines TRBV15 with TRBJ2-1, with TRBD1 identical over 9 bases. From germline, CDR1 is LNHNV and CDR2 YYDKDF (reference sequence). This CDR3 region has 14 residues. The CDR3 nucleotides are TGTGCCACCAGCAGACCCCCAACAGGGGGCCCGGTTCAATTC. Its translation: CATSRPPTGGPVQF.

By share, this clonotype counts as medium-sized. The chain links TRBV15 to TRBJ2-1; TRBD2 matches 8 bases. V gave up 1 base and J gave up 7 bases; unmatched junction bases: 3. The germline V gene encodes CDR1 LNHNV and CDR2 YYDKDF (reference sequence). CDR3 length equals 14 residues. CDR3 loop: CATSRAGGLNEQFF. For the CDR3, the DNA is TGTGCCACCAGCAGAGCGGGGGGGCTTAATGAGCAGTTCTTC.

This clonotype is classed as medium-sized. V and J are TRBV12-3 or TRBV12-4 and TRBJ1-6, with no clear D. With 5 bases removed from V and 0 bases from J, the gap between germline ends came to 11 bases. This CDR3 contains 16 residues. The CDR3 nucleotides read TGTGCCAGCAGTGGGAGAGCTAGCTCCTATAATTCACCCCTCCACTTT. This translates into CASSGRASSYNSPLHF.

This clonotype is medium-sized in the sample. This chain links TRBV29-1 with TRBJ2-1; D is uncertain. This CDR3 spans 15 amino acids. V lost 6 bases to trimming and J lost 0 bases, with 15 bases between them. Germline V CDR1 and CDR2: SQVTM, ANQGSEA. The DNA for the CDR3 is TGCAGCGTCTACACTACTCAGAGCTCCTACAATGAGCAGTTCTTC. It yields the protein CSVYTTQSSYNEQFF.

This clonotype has ten or more counts. The gene calls are TRBV7-2 and TRBJ2-7, with 13 positions matching TRBD2. CDR3 length equals 14 residues. With 9 bases clipped from V and 2 bases from J, the junction kept 4 bases outside the gene matches. Germline V gene data show CDR1 as SGHTA and CDR2 as FQGNSA. The CDR3 sequence: CARPGLAGPYEQYF. The DNA of the CDR3 is TGTGCCAGGCCGGGACTAGCGGGGCCCTACGAGCAGTACTTC.